This is a list of T cell receptor beta chains from one sample in a study of shared clonotypes between healthy human individuals. Method: immunoSEQ multiplex PCR; TCRdb's copy keeps in-frame clones and lacks some. The sample lists millions of clones; just over 90% were seen once. Material for sequencing was naive CD8+ T cells from PBMCs. These receptors were collected from a man aged 18 to 35 in good health. Some clones in this sample may be carry-over from other donors' samples. The CDR3 runs from the conserved cysteine through the conserved F or W. Fields, in order: V gene, clone size, J gene, D gene, CDR3 DNA, CDR3 protein. D genes are given only for firm matches. A row's size may be missing; if present it is once, few, many or a size class.

TRBV5-5	NA	TRBJ2-5	NA	TGTGCCAGCAGCTGGGGACTGCGGAAGGTGGAGACCCAGTACTTC	CASSWGLRKVETQYF
TRBV28	NA	TRBJ1-1	NA	TGTGCCAGCAGTACCGTTCGTAACACTGAAGCTTTCTTT	CASSTVRNTEAFF
TRBV7-9	NA	TRBJ1-6	TRBD1	TGTGCCAGCAGCCGAGGGGACAGGGGATCACCCCTCCACTTT	CASSRGDRGSPLHF
TRBV6-1	NA	TRBJ2-1	NA	TGTGCCAGCAGTGAAGAGGACTGGCTAAATGAGCAGTTCTTC	CASSEEDWLNEQFF
TRBV19	NA	TRBJ2-2	TRBD2	TGTGCCAGTAGTATAGGCCCGGGAGGGCCGGAGCTGTTTTTT	CASSIGPGGPELFF
TRBV5-4	NA	TRBJ2-7	TRBD1	TGTGCCAGCAGGCCGACAGGGGGCGGGAACGAGCAGTACTTC	CASRPTGGGNEQYF
TRBV28	NA	TRBJ2-1	NA	TGTGCCAGCAGCCATTCCACCGGGACTGTGTACAATGAGCAGTTCTTC	CASSHSTGTVYNEQFF
TRBV4-1	NA	TRBJ1-4	TRBD1	TGCGCCAGCAGCGACGACAGGGGGGTTTACGGAGCGGCAGATGAAAAACTGTTTTTT	CASSDDRGVYGAADEKLFF
TRBV4-1	NA	TRBJ2-3	NA	TGCGCCAGCAGCCAAGAGCTTAGCCGGTACACAGATACGCAGTATTTT	CASSQELSRYTDTQYF
TRBV27	NA	TRBJ2-5	TRBD1	TGTGCCAGCAGTTCCAGACAGGGGGAGGAGACCCAGTACTTC	CASSSRQGEETQYF
TRBV27	NA	TRBJ1-5	NA	TGTGCCAGCAGTTTAGTAGGGAATCAGCCCCAGCATTTT	CASSLVGNQPQHF
TRBV10-3	NA	TRBJ2-2	TRBD2	TGTGCCATCAATGACGGGAGGGGGACCGGGGAGCTGTTTTTT	CAINDGRGTGELFF
TRBV9	NA	TRBJ1-2	NA	TGTGCCAGCAGCGGAGGAGAGCGGGGCACCGTCTATGGCTACACCTTC	CASSGGERGTVYGYTF
TRBV18	NA	TRBJ2-7	NA	TGTGCCAGCTCACCGAAGATTAGGGAGCACTCCTACGAGCAGTACTTC	CASSPKIREHSYEQYF
TRBV2	NA	TRBJ2-2	TRBD2	TGTGCCAGCAGTGAGGGACTAGCGGGAATACCGAACACCGGGGAGCTGTTTTTT	CASSEGLAGIPNTGELFF
TRBV27	NA	TRBJ2-7	TRBD1	TGTGCCAGCAGTGACAACAGGGGCTACGAGCAGTACTTC	CASSDNRGYEQYF
TRBV9	NA	TRBJ2-7	TRBD1	TGTGCCAGCAGCGAAGGGACAGGGGGCGGCTACGAGCAGTACTTC	CASSEGTGGGYEQYF
TRBV6-4	few	TRBJ1-1	NA	TGTGCCAGCAGTACACCCCACAGGGAGAACACTGAAGCTTTCTTT	CASSTPHRENTEAFF
TRBV6-5	NA	TRBJ2-7	NA	TGTGCCAGCAGTTACTCGGTGGGTACGAGCTCCTACGAGCAGTACTTC	CASSYSVGTSSYEQYF